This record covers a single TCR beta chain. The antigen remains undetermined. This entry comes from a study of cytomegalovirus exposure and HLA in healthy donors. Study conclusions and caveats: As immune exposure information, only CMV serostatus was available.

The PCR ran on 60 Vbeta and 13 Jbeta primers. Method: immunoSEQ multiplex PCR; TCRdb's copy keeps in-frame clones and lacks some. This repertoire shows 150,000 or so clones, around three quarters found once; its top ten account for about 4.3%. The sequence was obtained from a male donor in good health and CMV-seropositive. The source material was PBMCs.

Here the CDR3 reads CASSLDRGGVDEQFF. The CDR3 DNA reads TGTGCCAGCAGCTTAGATCGGGGGGGGGTCGATGAGCAGTTCTTC. The chain recombines TRBV11-2 with TRBJ2-1; 8 bases align to TRBD2. The CDR3 is made up of 15 amino acids. CDR1 and CDR2 (germline): SGHAT, FQNNGV. After removal of 0 bases from V and 8 bases from J, the junction contained 6 bases not matched to a gene.